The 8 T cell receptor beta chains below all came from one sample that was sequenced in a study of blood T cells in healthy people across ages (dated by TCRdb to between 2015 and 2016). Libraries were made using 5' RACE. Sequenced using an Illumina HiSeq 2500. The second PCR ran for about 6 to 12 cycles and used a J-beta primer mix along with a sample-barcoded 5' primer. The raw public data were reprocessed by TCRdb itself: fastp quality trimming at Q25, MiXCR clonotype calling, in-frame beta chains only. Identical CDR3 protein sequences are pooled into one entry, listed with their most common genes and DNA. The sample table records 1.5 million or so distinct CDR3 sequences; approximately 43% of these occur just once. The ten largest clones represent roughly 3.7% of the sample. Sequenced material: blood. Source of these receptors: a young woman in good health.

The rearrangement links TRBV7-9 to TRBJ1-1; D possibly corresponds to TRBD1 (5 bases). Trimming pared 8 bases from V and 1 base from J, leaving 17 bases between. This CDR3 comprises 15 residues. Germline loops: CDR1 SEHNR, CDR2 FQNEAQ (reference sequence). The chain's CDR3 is CASVDAGTPNTEAFF. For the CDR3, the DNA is TGTGCCAGCGTAGATGCGGGGACTCCGAACACTGAAGCTTTCTTT.

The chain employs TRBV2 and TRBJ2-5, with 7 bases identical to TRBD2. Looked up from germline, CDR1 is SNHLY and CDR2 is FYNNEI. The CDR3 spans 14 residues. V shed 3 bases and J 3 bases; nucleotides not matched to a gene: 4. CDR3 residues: CASSDGTNEETQYF. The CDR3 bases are TGTGCCAGCAGTGACGGGACTAACGAAGAGACCCAGTACTTC.

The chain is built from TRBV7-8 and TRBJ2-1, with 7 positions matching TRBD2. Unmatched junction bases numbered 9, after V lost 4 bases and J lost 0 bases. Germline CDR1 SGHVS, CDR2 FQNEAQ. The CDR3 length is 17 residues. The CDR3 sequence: CASSYDLAGSSYNEQFF. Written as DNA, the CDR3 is TGTGCCAGCAGCTACGACTTAGCGGGTAGCTCCTACAATGAGCAGTTCTTC.

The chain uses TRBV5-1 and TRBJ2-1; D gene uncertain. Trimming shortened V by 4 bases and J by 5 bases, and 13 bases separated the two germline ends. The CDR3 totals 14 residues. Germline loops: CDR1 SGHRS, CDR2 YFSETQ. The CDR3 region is CASSRRHLNNEQFF. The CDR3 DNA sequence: TGCGCCAGCAGCAGGAGACACCTCAACAATGAGCAGTTCTTC.

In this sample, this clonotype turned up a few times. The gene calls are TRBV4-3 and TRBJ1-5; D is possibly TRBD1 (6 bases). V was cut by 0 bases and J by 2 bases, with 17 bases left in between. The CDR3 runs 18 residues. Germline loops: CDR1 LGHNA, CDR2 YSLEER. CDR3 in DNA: TGCGCCAGCAGCCAAGATTATCGCGGGGCAGGGGGCAATCAGCCCCAGCATTTT. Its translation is CASSQDYRGAGGNQPQHF.

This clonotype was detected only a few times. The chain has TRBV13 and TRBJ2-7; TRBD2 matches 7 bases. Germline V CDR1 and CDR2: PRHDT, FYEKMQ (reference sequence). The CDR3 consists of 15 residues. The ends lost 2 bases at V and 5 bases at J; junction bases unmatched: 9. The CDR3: CASSLFSGGNNEQYF. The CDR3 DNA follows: TGTGCCAGCAGCTTATTTTCGGGGGGTAATAACGAGCAGTACTTC. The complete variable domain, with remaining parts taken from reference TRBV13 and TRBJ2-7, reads AAGVIQSPRHLIKEKRETATLKCYPIPRHDTVYWYQQGPGQDPQFLISFYEKMQSDKGSIPDRFSAQQFSDYHSELNMSSLELGDSALYFCASSLFSGGNNEQYFGPGTRLTVT.

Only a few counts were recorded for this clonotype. The CDR3 DNA sequence: TGTGCCAGCAGCGTAGCTTTGGCGGGACAGGCAGATACGCAGTATTTT. This codes for CASSVALAGQADTQYF. The chain couples TRBV9 to TRBJ2-3; 8 nucleotides line up with TRBD1. Losses at the gene ends were 0 bases for V and 4 bases for J; bases not matched to a gene: 7. CDR1 is SGDLS, CDR2 YYNGEE, per germline. The CDR3 is 16 amino acids.

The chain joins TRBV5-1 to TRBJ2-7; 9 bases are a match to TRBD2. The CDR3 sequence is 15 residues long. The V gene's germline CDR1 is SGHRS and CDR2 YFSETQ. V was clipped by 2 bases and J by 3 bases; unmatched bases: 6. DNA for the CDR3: TGCGCCAGCAGCTTACGGGCTAGCGGGATCTACGAGCAGTACTTC. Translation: CASSLRASGIYEQYF.